The 5 T cell receptor beta chains presented below share a single source sample, sequenced in a study of blood T cell repertoires in COVID-19. TCRdb's copy holds only in-frame clones and misses some; the assay was immunoSEQ multiplex PCR. This table holds 120,000 or so clones, 70% to 90% found once. What was sequenced was peripheral blood. Receptor source: a man aged 35-49 years with acute or convalescent COVID-19.

The V call is TRBV4-1, the J call TRBJ2-5; D gene ambiguous. The CDR3 covers 13 residues. CDR1 and CDR2 (germline): MGHRA, YSYEKL. Trimming cost V 2 bases and J 1 base, with 5 bases left between them. CDR3 region: CASSQPGQETQYF. Here the CDR3 DNA reads TGCGCCAGCAGCCAACCAGGCCAAGAGACCCAGTACTTC.

The chain recombines TRBV15 with TRBJ2-7, with 9 positions matching TRBD1. Germline-derived CDR1 and CDR2 are LNHNV and YYDKDF (reference sequence). This CDR3 is 15 amino acids long. The trim removed 0 bases at V and 5 bases at J, leaving 5 bases unmatched. This CDR3 reads CATSRDGTGSHEQYF. The CDR3, as DNA: TGTGCCACCAGCAGAGATGGGACAGGGAGCCACGAGCAGTACTTC.

The V and J genes are TRBV5-4 and TRBJ1-2; 9 bases align to TRBD1. The CDR3 has 16 amino acids. The ends lost 2 bases at V and 4 bases at J; junction bases unmatched: 9. Germline V gene lookup returns CDR1 SGHNT and CDR2 YYREEE (reference sequence). The CDR3 DNA sequence: TGTGCCAGCAGCTTCGGGGACAGGGCATCCCTCTATGGCTACACCTTC. Translated, it gives CASSFGDRASLYGYTF.

This clone was seen a handful of times. The V and J genes are TRBV18 and TRBJ1-6, with a possible D match to TRBD1 (6 bases). V lost 2 bases and J lost 6, with 8 bases in between. The germline gives CDR1 KGHSH, CDR2 LQKENI. CDR3 length equals 14 residues. CDR3 protein: CASSPDRTNSPLHF. The CDR3 region has the DNA TGTGCCAGCTCACCAGACAGGACTAATTCACCCCTCCACTTT. The entire variable domain, with the rest obtained from reference TRBV18 and TRBJ1-6, is as follows: NAGVMQNPRHLVRRRGQEARLRCSPMKGHSHVYWYRQLPEEGLKFMVYLQKENIIDESGMPKERFSAEFPKEGPSILRIQQVVRGDSAAYFCASSPDRTNSPLHFGNGTRLTVT.

The chain links TRBV18 to TRBJ2-1, with TRBD2 matching 11 bases. The V gene end was trimmed by 6 bases and the J gene end by 7 bases; junction bases not matched to a gene: 5. Per germline, CDR1 KGHSH and CDR2 LQKENI. CDR3 length: 14 residues. The CDR3 bases are TGTGCCAGCTCCGCTAGCGGGAGGATGAATGAGCAGTTCTTC. Protein: CASSASGRMNEQFF.